This TCR beta chain was captured by sequencing in a study of T cells in Graves' hyperthyroidism and ophthalmopathy. Researchers took RNA transcripts and amplified the TCR beta CDR3 regions from them. During a first-round RT-PCR of the TCR CDR3, the HTBI primer set was used. TCRdb reprocessed the multiplex PCR reads with MiXCR, giving one entry per CDR3 protein. The sample includes over 650,000 distinct CDR3 sequences, approximately 42% of them seen just once. The sequencing sample was made of peripheral blood or thyroid tissue (not recorded which). This clonotype originated in an adult man with Graves' disease, either hyperthyroidism or ophthalmopathy (not recorded which).

The CDR3 DNA is TGTGCCAGCAGTTTCTTCTCAGGGGGTGCCACTGAAGCTTTCTTT. This sequence encodes CASSFFSGGATEAFF. The chain has TRBV2 and TRBJ1-1; TRBD1 matches 7 bases. The germline gives CDR1 SNHLY, CDR2 FYNNEI. The CDR3 spans 15 residues. The junction had 10 bases not matched to a gene; V was cut back by 5 bases and J by 4 bases.